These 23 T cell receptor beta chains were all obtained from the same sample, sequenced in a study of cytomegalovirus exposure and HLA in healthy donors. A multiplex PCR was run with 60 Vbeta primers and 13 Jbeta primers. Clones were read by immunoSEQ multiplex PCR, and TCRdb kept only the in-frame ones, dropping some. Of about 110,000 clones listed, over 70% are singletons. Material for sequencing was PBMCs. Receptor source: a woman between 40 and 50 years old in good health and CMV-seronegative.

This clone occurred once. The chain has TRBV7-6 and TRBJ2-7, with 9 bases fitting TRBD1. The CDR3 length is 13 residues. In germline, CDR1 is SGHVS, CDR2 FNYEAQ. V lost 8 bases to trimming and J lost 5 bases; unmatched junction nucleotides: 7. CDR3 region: CASGRGQGDEQYF. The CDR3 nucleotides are TGTGCCAGCGGGAGGGGACAGGGTGACGAGCAGTACTTC.

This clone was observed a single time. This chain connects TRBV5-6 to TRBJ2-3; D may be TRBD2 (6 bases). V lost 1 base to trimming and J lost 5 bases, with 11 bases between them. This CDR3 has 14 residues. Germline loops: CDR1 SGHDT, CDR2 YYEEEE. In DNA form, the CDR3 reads TGTGCCAGCAGCTTGCCAAAGGGACTAGATACGCAGTATTTT. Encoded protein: CASSLPKGLDTQYF.

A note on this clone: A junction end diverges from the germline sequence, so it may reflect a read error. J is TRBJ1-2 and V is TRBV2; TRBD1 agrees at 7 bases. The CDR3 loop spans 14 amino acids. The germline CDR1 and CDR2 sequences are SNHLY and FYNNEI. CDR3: CAGSEGRRGAGYTF. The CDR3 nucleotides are TGTGCCGGCAGTGAAGGTCGCAGGGGGGCTGGCTACACCTTC.

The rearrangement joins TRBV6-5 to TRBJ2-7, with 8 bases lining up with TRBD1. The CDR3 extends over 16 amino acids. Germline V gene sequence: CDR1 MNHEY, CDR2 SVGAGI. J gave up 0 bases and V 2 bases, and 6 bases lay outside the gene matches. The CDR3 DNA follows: TGTGCCAGCAGTTACGCTTGGACAGGGAGCTCCTACGAGCAGTACTTC. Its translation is CASSYAWTGSSYEQYF.

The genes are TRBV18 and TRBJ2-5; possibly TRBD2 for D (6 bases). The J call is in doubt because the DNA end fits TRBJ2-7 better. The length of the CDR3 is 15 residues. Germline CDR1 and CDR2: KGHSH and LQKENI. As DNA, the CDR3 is TGTGCCAGCTCACCACCGGGGACTTACTCCTACGAGCAGTACTTC. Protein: CASSPPGTYSYEQYF.

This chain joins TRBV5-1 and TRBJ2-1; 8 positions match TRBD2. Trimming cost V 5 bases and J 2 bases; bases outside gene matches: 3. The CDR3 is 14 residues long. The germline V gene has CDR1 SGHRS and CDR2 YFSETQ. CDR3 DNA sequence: TGCGCCAGCAGGCTAGCGGGCGCCTACAATGAGCAGTTCTTC. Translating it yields CASRLAGAYNEQFF. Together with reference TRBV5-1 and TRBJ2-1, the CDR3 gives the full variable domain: KAGVTQTPRYLIKTRGQQVTLSCSPISGHRSVSWYQQTPGQGLQFLFEYFSETQRNKGNFPGRFSGRQFSNSRSEMNVSTLELGDSALYLCASRLAGAYNEQFFGPGTRLTVL.

CDR3 nucleotides: TGTGCCAGCAGCTTATTGGGGAGAGAGACCCAGTACTTC. Residues: CASSLLGRETQYF. The chain is built from TRBV7-9 and TRBJ2-5, with a tentative D call TRBD2 (5 bases). The CDR3 is 13 amino acids. In germline, CDR1 is SEHNR, CDR2 FQNEAQ (reference sequence). Deletions cut 2 bases from V and 4 bases from J, with 8 bases between. Using reference TRBV7-9 and TRBJ2-5 for the parts outside the CDR3, the full variable domain is DTGVSQNPRHKITKRGQNVTFRCDPISEHNRLYWYRQTLGQGPEFLTYFQNEAQLEKSRLLSDRFSAERPKGSFSTLEIQRTEQGDSAMYLCASSLLGRETQYFGPGTRLLVL.

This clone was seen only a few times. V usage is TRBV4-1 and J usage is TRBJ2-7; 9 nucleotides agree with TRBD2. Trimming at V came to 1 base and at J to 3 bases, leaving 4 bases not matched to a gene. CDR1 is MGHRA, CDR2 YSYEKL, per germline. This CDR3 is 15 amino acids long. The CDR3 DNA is TGCGCCAGCAGCCAAGGACTAGCGGATAGCTACGAGCAGTACTTC. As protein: CASSQGLADSYEQYF.

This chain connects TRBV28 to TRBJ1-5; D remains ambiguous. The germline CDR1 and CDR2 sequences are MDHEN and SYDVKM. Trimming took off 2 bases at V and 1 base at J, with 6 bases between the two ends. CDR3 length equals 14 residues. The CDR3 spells CASSLVLSNQPQHF. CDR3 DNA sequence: TGTGCCAGCAGTTTAGTCTTGAGCAATCAGCCCCAGCATTTT. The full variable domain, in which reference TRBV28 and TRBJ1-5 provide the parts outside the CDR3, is DVKVTQSSRYLVKRTGEKVFLECVQDMDHENMFWYRQDPGLGLRLIYFSYDVKMKEKGDIPEGYSVSREKKERFSLILESASTNQTSMYLCASSLVLSNQPQHFGDGTRLSIL.

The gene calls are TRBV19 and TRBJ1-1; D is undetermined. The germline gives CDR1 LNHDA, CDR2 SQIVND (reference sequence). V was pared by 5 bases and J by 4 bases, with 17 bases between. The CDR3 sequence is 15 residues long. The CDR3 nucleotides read TGTGCCAGTAGTGCCATCGCAGGCCTGGGCACTGAAGCTTTCTTT. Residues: CASSAIAGLGTEAFF.

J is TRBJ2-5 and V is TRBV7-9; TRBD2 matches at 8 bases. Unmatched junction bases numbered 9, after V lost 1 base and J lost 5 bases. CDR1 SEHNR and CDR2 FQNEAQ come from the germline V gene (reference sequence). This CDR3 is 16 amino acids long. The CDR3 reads CASSLVGAGGRETQYF. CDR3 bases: TGTGCCAGCAGCTTAGTCGGGGCGGGAGGACGGGAGACCCAGTACTTC.

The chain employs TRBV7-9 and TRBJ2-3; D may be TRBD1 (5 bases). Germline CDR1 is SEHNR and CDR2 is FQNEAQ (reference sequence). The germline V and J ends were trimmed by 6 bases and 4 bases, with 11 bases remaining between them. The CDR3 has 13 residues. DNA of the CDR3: TGTGCCAGCAGTCGACAGTTAGCAGATACGCAGTATTTT. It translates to CASSRQLADTQYF.

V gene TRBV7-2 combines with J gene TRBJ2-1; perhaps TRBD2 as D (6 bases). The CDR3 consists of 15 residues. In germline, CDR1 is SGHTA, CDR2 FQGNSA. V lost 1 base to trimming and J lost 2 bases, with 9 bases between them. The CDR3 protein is CASSLEGGTYNEQFF. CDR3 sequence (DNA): TGTGCCAGCAGCTTAGAAGGAGGGACCTACAATGAGCAGTTCTTC.

The CDR3 reads CASSSGQAGSGNTIYF. The CDR3 coding sequence is TGTGCCAGCAGCTCCGGACAGGCGGGCTCTGGAAACACCATATATTTT. The chain employs TRBV7-3 and TRBJ1-3, with 7 bases fitting TRBD1. The CDR3 extends over 16 amino acids. The V gene end was trimmed by 4 bases and the J gene end by 0 bases; junction bases not matched to a gene: 6. CDR1 SGHTA and CDR2 FQGTGA come from the germline V gene.

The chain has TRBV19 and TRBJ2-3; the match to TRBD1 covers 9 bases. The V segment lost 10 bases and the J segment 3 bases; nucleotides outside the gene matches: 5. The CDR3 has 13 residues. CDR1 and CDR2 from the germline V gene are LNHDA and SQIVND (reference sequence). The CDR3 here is CATRGQGTDTQYF. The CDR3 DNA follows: TGTGCCACCCGCGGACAGGGGACAGATACGCAGTATTTT. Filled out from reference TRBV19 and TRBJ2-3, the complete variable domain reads DGGITQSPKYLFRKEGQNVTLSCEQNLNHDAMYWYRQDPGQGLRLIYYSQIVNDFQKGDIAEGYSVSREKKESFPLTVTSAQKNPTAFYLCATRGQGTDTQYFGPGTRLTVL.

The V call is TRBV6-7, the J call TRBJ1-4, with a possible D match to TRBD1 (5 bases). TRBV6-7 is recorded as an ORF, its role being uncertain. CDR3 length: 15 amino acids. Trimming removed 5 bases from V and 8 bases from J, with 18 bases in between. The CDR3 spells CASSHPAGRSEKLFF. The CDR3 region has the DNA TGTGCCAGCAGTCATCCTGCGGGGCGGAGCGAAAAACTGTTTTTT.

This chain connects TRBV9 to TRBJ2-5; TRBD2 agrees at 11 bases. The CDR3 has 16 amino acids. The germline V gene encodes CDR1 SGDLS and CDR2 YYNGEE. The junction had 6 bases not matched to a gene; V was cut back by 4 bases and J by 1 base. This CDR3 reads CASSPRLAGIQETQYF. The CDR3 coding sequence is TGTGCCAGCAGCCCTAGACTAGCGGGGATCCAAGAGACCCAGTACTTC.

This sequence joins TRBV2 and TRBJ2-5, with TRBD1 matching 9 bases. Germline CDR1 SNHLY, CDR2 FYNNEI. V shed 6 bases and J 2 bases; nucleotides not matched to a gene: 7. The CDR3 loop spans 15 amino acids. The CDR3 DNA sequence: TGTGCCAGCAGGACAGGGGGTATCCCTCAAGAGACCCAGTACTTC. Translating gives CASRTGGIPQETQYF.

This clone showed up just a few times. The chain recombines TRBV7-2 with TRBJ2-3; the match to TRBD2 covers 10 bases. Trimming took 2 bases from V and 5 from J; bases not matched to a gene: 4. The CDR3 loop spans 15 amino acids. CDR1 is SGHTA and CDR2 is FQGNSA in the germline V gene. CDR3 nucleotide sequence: TGTGCCAGCAGCTTACAGCGGGGGGGCCAAGATACGCAGTATTTT. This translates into CASSLQRGGQDTQYF.

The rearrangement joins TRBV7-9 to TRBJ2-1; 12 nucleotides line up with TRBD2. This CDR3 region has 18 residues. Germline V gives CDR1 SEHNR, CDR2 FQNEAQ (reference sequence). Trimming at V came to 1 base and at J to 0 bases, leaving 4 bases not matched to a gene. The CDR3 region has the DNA TGTGCCAGCAGCTTAGGACTAGCGGGGGCCTACTCCTACAATGAGCAGTTCTTC. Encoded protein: CASSLGLAGAYSYNEQFF.

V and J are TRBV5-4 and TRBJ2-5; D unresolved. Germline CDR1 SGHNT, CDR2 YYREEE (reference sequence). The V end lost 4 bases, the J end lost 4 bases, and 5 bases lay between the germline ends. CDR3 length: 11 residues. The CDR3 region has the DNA TGTGCCAGCAGCCTCAGAGAGACCCAGTACTTC. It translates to CASSLRETQYF. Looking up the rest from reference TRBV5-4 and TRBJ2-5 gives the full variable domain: ETGVTQSPTHLIKTRGQQVTLRCSSQSGHNTVSWYQQALGQGPQFIFQYYREEENGRGNFPPRFSGLQFPNYSSELNVNALELDDSALYLCASSLRETQYFGPGTRLLVL.

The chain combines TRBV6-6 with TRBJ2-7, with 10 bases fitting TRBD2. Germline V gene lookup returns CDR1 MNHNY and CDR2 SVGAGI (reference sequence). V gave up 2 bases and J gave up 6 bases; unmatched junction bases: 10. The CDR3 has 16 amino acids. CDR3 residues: CASSYGYSGGFPEQYF. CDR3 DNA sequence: TGTGCCAGCAGTTACGGATATAGCGGGGGGTTTCCCGAGCAGTACTTC.

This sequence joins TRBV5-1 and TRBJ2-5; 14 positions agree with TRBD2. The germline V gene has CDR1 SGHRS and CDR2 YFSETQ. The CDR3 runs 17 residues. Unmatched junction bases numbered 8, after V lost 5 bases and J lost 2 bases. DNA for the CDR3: TGCGCCAGCAGGGATGGGACTAGCGGGGGACCGCAAGAGACCCAGTACTTC. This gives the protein CASRDGTSGGPQETQYF.